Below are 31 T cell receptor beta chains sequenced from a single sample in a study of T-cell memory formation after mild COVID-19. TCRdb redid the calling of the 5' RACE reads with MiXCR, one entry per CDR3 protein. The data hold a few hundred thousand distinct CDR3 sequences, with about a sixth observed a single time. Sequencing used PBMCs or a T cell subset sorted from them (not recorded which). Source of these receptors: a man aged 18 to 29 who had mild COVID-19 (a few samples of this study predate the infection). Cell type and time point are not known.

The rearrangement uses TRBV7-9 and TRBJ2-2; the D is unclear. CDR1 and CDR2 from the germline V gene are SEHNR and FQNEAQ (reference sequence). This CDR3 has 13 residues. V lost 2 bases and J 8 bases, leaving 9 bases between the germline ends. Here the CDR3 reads CASSLPARGELFF. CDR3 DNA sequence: TGTGCCAGCAGCTTACCAGCCAGGGGGGAGCTGTTTTTT.

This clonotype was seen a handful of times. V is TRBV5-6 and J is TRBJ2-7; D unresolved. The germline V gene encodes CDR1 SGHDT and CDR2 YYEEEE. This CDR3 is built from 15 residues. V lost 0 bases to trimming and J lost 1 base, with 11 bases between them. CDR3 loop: CASSLAMGLSYEQYV. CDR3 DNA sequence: TGTGCCAGCAGCTTGGCCATGGGCCTTTCCTACGAGCAGTACGTC.

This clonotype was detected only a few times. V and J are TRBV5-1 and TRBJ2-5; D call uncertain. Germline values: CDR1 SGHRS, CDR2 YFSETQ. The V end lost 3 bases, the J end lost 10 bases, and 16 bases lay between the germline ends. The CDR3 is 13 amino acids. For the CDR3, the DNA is TGCGCCAGCAGCTCCACCGGGCCCTGGGACCAGTACTTC. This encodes CASSSTGPWDQYF.

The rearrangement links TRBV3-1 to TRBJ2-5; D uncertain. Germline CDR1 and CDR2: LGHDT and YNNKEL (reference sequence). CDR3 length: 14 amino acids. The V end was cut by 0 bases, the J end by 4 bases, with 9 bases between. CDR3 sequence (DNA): TGTGCCAGCAGCCAAGACGTGTGGGGAGAGACCCAGTACTTC. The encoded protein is CASSQDVWGETQYF.

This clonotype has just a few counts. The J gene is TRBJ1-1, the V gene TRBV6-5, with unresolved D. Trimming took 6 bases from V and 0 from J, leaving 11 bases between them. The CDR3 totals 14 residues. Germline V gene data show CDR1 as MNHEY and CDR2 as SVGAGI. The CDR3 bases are TGTGCCAGCAGCCTGACGGATATGAACACTGAAGCTTTCTTT. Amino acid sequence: CASSLTDMNTEAFF.

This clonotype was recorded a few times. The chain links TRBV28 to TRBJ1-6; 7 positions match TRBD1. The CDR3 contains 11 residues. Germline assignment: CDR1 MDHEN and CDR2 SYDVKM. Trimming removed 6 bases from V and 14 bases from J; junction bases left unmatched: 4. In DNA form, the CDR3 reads TGTGCCAGCAGGGGGACAGCAACCCTCCACTTT. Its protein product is CASRGTATLHF.

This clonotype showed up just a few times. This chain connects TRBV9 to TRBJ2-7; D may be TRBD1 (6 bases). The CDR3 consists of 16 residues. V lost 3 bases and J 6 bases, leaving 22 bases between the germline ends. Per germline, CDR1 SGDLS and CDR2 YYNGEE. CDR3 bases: TGTGCCAGCAGCGGACGAAAGACAGGCCGACCGGGCGAGCAGTACGTC. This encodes CASSGRKTGRPGEQYV.

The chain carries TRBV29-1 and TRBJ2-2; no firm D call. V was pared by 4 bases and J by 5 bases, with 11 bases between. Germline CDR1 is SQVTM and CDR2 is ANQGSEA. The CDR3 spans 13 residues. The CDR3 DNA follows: TGCAGCGTTGGGCTGGGTTTGACCGGGGAGCTGTTTTTT. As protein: CSVGLGLTGELFF.

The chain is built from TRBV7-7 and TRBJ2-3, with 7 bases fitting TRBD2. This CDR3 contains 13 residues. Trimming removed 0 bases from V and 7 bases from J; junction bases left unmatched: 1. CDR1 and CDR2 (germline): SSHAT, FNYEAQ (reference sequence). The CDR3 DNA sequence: TGTGCCAGCAGCTTAGCGCGGGGGAATACGCAGTATTTT. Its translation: CASSLARGNTQYF.

This CDR3 reads CASSTPGLAGPNTGELFF. CDR3 DNA: TGTGCCAGCAGCACCCCGGGACTAGCGGGACCGAACACCGGGGAGCTGTTTTTT. The chain combines TRBV7-9 with TRBJ2-2; 13 nucleotides line up with TRBD2. This CDR3 has 18 amino acids. The J segment lost 0 bases and the V segment lost 5 bases, leaving 6 bases of the junction unmatched. Per the germline V gene, CDR1 is SEHNR and CDR2 is FQNEAQ (reference sequence).

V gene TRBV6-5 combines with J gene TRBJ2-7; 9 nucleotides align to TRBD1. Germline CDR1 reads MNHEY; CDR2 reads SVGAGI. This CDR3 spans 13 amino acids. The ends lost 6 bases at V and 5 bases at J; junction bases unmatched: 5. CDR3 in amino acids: CASRRGQGDEQYV. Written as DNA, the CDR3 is TGTGCCAGCAGGCGGGGACAGGGTGACGAGCAGTACGTC.

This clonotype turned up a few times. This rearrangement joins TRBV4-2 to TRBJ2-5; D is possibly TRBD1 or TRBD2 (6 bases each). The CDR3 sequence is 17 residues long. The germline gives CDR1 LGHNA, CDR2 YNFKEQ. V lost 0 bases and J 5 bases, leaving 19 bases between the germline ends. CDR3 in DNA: TGTGCCAGCAGCCAAGATGAAGGGGGGACGAGCAGGGAGACCCAGTACTTC. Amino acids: CASSQDEGGTSRETQYF.

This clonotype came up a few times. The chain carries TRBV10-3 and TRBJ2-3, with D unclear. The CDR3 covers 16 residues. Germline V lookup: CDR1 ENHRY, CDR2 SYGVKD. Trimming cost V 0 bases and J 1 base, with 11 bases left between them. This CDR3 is CAISESSPGGTDTQYF. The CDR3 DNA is TGTGCCATCAGTGAGTCAAGCCCAGGAGGCACAGATACGCAGTATTTT.

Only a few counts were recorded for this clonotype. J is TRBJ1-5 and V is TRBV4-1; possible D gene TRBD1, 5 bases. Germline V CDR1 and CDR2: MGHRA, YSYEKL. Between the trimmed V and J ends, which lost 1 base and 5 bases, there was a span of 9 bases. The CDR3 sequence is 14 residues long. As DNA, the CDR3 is TGCGCCAGCAGCCAAGTGGGGGTCCATCAGCCCCAGCATTTT. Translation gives CASSQVGVHQPQHF.

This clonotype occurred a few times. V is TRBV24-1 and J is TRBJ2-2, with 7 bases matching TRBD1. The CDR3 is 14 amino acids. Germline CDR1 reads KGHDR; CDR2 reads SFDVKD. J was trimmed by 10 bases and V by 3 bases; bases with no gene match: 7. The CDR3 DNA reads TGTGCCACCAGTGATAGCTCGACAGGGAAGGAGCTGTTTTTT. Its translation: CATSDSSTGKELFF.

The CDR3 protein is CASSLGQGSSGELFF. The CDR3 DNA reads TGTGCCAGCAGCTTAGGACAGGGGTCGTCTGGGGAGCTGTTTTTT. The chain recombines TRBV7-2 with TRBJ2-2; 8 bases line up with TRBD1. Unmatched junction bases numbered 6, after V lost 1 base and J lost 8 bases. The CDR3 totals 15 residues. CDR1 SGHTA and CDR2 FQGNSA come from the germline V gene. The variable domain in full, with the rest retrieved from reference TRBV7-2 and TRBJ2-2, is GAGVSQSPSNKVTEKGKDVELRCDPISGHTALYWYRQSLGQGLEFLIYFQGNSAPDKSGLPSDRFSAERTGGSVSTLTIQRTQQEDSAVYLCASSLGQGSSGELFFGEGSRLTVL.

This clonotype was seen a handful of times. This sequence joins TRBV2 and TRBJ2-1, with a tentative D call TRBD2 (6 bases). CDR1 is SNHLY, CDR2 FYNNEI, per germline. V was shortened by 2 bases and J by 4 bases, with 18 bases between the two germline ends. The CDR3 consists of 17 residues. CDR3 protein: CASSESFRRALYNEQFF. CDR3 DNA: TGTGCCAGCAGTGAAAGTTTCAGGAGGGCATTGTACAATGAGCAGTTCTTC.

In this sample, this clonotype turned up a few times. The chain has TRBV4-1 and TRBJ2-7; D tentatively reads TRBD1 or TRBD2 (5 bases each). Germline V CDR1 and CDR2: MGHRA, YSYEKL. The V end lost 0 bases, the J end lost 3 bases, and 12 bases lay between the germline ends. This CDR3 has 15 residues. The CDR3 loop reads CASSQDFTGLYEQYV. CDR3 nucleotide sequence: TGCGCCAGCAGCCAAGATTTCACAGGACTCTACGAGCAGTACGTC.

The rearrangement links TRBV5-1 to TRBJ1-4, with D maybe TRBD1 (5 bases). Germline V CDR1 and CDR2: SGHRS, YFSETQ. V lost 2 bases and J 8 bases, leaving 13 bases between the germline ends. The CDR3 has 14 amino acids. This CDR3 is CASSLRGPPEKLFF. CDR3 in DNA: TGCGCCAGCAGCTTAAGGGGACCACCCGAAAAACTGTTTTTT.

The CDR3 protein is CASRDRQGWGEQYV. As DNA, the CDR3 is TGTGCCAGCAGAGACCGACAGGGTTGGGGCGAGCAGTACGTC. This chain joins TRBV6-2 or TRBV6-3 and TRBJ2-7; TRBD1 agrees at 7 bases. From germline, CDR1 is MNHEY and CDR2 SVGEGT. The J segment lost 6 bases and the V segment lost 6 bases, leaving 11 bases of the junction unmatched. This CDR3 spans 14 amino acids.

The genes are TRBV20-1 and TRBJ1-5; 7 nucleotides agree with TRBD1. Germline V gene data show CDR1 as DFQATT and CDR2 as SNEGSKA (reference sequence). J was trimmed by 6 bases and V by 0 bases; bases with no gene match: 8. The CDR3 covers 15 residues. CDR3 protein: CSARDPTGWAQPQHF. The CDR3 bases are TGCAGTGCTAGAGATCCGACAGGGTGGGCTCAGCCCCAGCATTTT.

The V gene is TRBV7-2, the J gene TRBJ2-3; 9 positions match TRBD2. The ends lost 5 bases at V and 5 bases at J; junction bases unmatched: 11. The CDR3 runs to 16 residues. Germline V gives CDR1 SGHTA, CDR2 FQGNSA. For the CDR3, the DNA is TGTGCCAGCAGCCTACTGGGACTAGCAAGCCAAGATACGCAGTATTTT. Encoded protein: CASSLLGLASQDTQYF.

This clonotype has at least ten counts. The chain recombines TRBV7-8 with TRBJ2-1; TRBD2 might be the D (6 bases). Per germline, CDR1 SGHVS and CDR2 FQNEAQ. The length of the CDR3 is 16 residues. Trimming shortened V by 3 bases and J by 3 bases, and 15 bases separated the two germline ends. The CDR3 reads CASSFTARGYYNEQFF. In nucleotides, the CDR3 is TGTGCCAGCAGCTTTACAGCGCGGGGATACTACAATGAGCAGTTCTTC.

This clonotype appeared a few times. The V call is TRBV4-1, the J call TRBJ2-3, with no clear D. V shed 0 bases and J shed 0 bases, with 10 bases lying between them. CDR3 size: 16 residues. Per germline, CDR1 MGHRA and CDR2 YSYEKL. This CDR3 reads CASSQETAPSTDTQYF. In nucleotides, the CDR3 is TGCGCCAGCAGCCAAGAAACGGCCCCTAGCACAGATACGCAGTATTTT.

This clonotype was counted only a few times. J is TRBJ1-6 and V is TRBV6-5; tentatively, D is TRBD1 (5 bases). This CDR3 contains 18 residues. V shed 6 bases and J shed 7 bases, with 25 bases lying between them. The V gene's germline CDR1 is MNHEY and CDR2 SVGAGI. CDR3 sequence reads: CASSSLLGPGFGNSPLHF. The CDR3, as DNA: TGTGCCAGCAGCTCCCTGTTGGGGCCCGGGTTCGGGAATTCACCCCTCCACTTT.

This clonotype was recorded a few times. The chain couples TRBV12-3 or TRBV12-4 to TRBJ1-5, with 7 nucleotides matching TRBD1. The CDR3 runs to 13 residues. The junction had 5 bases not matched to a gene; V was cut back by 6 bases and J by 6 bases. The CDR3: CASRYGTVQPQHF. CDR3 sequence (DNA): TGTGCCAGCAGATACGGGACAGTTCAGCCCCAGCATTTT.

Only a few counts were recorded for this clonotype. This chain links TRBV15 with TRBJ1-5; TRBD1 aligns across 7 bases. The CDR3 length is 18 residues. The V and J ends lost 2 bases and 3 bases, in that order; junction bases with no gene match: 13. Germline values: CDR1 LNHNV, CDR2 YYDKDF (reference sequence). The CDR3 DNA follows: TGTGCCACCAGCAGATCCCTGGGTAGGGGGCGGTTCAATCAGCCCCAGCATTTT. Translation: CATSRSLGRGRFNQPQHF.

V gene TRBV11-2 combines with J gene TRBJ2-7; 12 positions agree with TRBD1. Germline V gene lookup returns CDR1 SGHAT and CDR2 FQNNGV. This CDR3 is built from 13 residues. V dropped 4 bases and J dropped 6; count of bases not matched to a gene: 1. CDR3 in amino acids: CASSWDRGREQYV. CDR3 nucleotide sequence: TGTGCCAGCAGCTGGGACAGGGGGCGCGAGCAGTACGTC.

DNA for the CDR3: TGTGCCAGCAGTGAAAATGTGGGCAGTCAGCCCCAGCATTTT. Translating it yields CASSENVGSQPQHF. The chain couples TRBV6-1 to TRBJ1-5, with unresolved D. The CDR3 extends over 14 amino acids. Trimming pared 2 bases from V and 6 bases from J, leaving 11 bases between. Germline assignment: CDR1 MNHNS and CDR2 SASEGT.

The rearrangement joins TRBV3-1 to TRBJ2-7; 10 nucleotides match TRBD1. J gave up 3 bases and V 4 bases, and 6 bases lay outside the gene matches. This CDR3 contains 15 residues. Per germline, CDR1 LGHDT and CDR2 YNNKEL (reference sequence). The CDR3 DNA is TGTGCCAGCAGCCGACCGGGACAGGGGTTCTACGAGCAGTACTTC. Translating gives CASSRPGQGFYEQYF.

This chain's CDR3 is CASSTSQKIGYEQYF. The CDR3 DNA reads TGTGCCAGCAGTACCAGCCAGAAGATCGGATACGAGCAGTACTTC. The chain links TRBV27 to TRBJ2-7; D call uncertain. Germline V CDR1 and CDR2: MNHEY, SMNVEV (reference sequence). The CDR3 sequence is 15 residues long. V was shortened by 5 bases and J by 4 bases, with 18 bases between the two germline ends.